This T cell receptor (beta chain) was captured by sequencing in a study of cytomegalovirus exposure and HLA in healthy donors. Study conclusions and caveats: Per published accounts, TCR beta sequences correctly predicted the HLA-A and HLA-B alleles of most subjects. Most of the TCR beta V segments (in an earlier analysis) were productive either about 90% or about 30% of the time. Sequencing depth roughly uniform across donors was assumed in presence/absence analyses.

A note on this clone: Antigen specificity is unknown.

Use of 60 Vbeta and 13 Jbeta primers characterized the PCR. Only in-frame clones appear in the TCRdb table, and some are missing; sequencing was by immunoSEQ multiplex PCR. The table shows about 100,000 clones, with around 74% occurring only once. The J segment lost 0 bases and the V segment lost 0 bases, leaving 7 bases of the junction unmatched. This CDR3 is built from 18 residues. The germline gives CDR1 SGHVS, CDR2 FNYEAQ. The material sequenced was PBMCs. The V gene is TRBV7-6, the J gene TRBJ1-3; 8 positions agree with TRBD1. The receptor was derived from a man aged 35 to 55 in good health and CMV-seropositive. The CDR3 nucleotides are TGTGCCAGCAGCTTAGCAGGGACAGGAGACGTCTCTGGAAACACCATATATTTT. Translated: CASSLAGTGDVSGNTIYF. The full variable domain, with the rest looked up from reference TRBV7-6 and TRBJ1-3, is GAGVSQSPRYKVTKRGQDVALRCDPISGHVSLYWYRQALGQGPEFLTYFNYEAQQDKSGLPNDRFSAERPEGSISTLTIQRTEQRDSAMYRCASSLAGTGDVSGNTIYFGEGSWLTVV.